This TCR beta chain was observed in a study of blood T cells in healthy people across ages. Whole-study findings and limits: Higher diversity, along with more naive CD4+ cells, distinguished long-lived donors from aged donors. Strong correlation existed between TCR beta diversity and naive T cell percentage. With age, beta diversity per million T cells declined roughly linearly, significantly by 30 to 40.

A second PCR, run for about 7 to 11 cycles, used a sample-barcoded 5' primer plus a J-beta primer mix. Researchers report that a template-switch adaptor with 12 random nucleotides tagged each cDNA molecule. Using its own MiXCR run on the 5' RACE reads, TCRdb lists one record per CDR3 protein. Altogether 1,300,000 or so distinct CDR3 sequences are present, around 55% being singletons, with the ten largest covering more than 6%. Concerning this clonotype: Its antigen remains unknown.

The V gene's germline CDR1 is MNHEY and CDR2 SMNVEV (reference sequence). The CDR3 covers 15 residues. V was pared by 5 bases and J by 5 bases, with 10 bases of the junction left unmatched. Sequencing was performed on blood. The TCR originated in a man between 18 and 35 years old in good health. The chain is built from TRBV27 and TRBJ2-5; TRBD2 matches 8 bases. For the CDR3, the DNA is TGTGCCAGCAGTGGCCAGCGGGGGTCATGGGAGACCCAGTACTTC. Protein: CASSGQRGSWETQYF.